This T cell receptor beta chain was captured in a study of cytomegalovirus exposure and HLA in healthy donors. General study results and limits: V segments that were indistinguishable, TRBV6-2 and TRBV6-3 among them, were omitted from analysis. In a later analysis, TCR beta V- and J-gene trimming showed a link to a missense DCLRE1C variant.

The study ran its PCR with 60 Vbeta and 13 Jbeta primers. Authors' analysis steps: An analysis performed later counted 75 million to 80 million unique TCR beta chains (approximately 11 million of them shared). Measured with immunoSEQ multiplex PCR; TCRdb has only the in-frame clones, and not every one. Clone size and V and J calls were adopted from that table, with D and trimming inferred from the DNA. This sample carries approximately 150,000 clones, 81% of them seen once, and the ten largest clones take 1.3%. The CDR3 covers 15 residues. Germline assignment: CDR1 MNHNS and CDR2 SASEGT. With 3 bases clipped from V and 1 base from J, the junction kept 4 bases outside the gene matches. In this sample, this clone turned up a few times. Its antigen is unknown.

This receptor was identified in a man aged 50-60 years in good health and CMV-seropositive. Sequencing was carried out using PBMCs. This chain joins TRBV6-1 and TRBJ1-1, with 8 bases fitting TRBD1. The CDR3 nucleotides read TGTGCCAGCAGTGACAGGGGGCTCGGGAACACTGAAGCTTTCTTT. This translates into CASSDRGLGNTEAFF.